Included here is one TCR beta chain sequence, with context. This may be a read error, as it is one base from a much larger clone. The library was built from approximately 400 ng RNA with molecular barcoded adaptors for alpha/delta and beta/gamma chains. TCRdb reprocessed the reads with MiXCR, giving one entry per CDR3 protein. The sample holds 40,000 or so distinct CDR3 sequences, approximately 13% seen once. In germline, CDR1 is MNHEY, CDR2 SVGAGI. J was trimmed by 4 bases and V by 5 bases; bases with no gene match: 4. This CDR3 has 15 residues. This specimen belongs to a study of read filtering for tumor transcriptome and immune sequencing. Whole-study context: Patients were some 16 male and approximately 14 female, mean age roughly 68 years, range roughly 47 to 85.

The TCR was taken from a donor over 35 with multiple myeloma. This chain links TRBV6-5 with TRBJ2-2; 10 bases line up with TRBD2. The specimen was a population of CD138-negative cells sorted from bone marrow. DNA for the CDR3: TGTGCCAGCAGTGCCCTAGCGGGAGTCACCGGGGAGCTGTTTTTT. Translated, it gives CASSALAGVTGELFF.